These T cell receptor beta chains were read from a single sample in a study of T-cell memory formation after mild COVID-19. Each CDR3 protein is one row after TCRdb ran MiXCR on the 5' RACE reads. The sample contains roughly 340,000 distinct CDR3 sequences, about 15% of which appear only once. The material sequenced was PBMCs or a T cell subset sorted from them (not recorded which). These receptors came from a man younger than 35 who had mild COVID-19 (a few samples of this study predate the infection). Cell type and time point are not known. The CDR3 runs from the conserved cysteine through the conserved F or W. A D gene is named only where the DNA matches it firmly. Size tells how often a clone was seen (once, few, many) or the class of an expanded clone, and some rows leave it out.

>NA|TRBJ2-3|NA|TRBV24-1
CATSDGKLGLTDTQYF
TGTGCCACCAGTGACGGGAAACTGGGACTCACAGATACGCAGTATTTT
>TRBD2|TRBJ2-1|many|TRBV4-2
CASSQGAGGRGEQFF
TGTGCCAGCAGCCAAGGAGCGGGGGGGCGGGGTGAGCAGTTCTTC
>NA|TRBJ2-2|many|TRBV3-1
CASSPQVNTGELFF
TGTGCCAGCAGCCCCCAGGTTAACACCGGGGAGCTGTTTTTT
>NA|TRBJ1-5|few|TRBV3-1
CASSQGPGAVQPQHF
TGTGCCAGCAGCCAAGGCCCAGGGGCCGTTCAGCCCCAGCATTTT
>NA|TRBJ2-2|few|TRBV9
CASSPGKGGGELFF
TGTGCCAGCAGCCCAGGAAAGGGGGGCGGGGAGCTGTTTTTT
>NA|TRBJ2-3|many|TRBV20-1
CTTGGHSTDTQYF
TGCACAACCGGGGGGCATAGCACAGATACGCAGTATTTT
>NA|TRBJ2-5|few|TRBV4-1
CASSALTSRGSETQYF
TGCGCCAGCAGCGCATTGACATCCAGGGGATCAGAGACCCAGTACTTC
>TRBD2|TRBJ2-1|few|TRBV20-1
CSARDPAGGSYNEQFF
TGCAGTGCTAGAGATCCAGCGGGGGGCTCCTACAATGAGCAGTTCTTC
>TRBD2|TRBJ2-5|few|TRBV25-1
CASSEGLAGGGETQYF
TGTGCCAGCAGTGAAGGTCTAGCGGGGGGCGGGGAGACCCAGTACTTC
>TRBD2|TRBJ2-3|few|TRBV5-4
CASSLLTSGGPTDTQYF
TGTGCCAGCAGTCTACTTACTAGCGGGGGACCCACAGATACGCAGTATTTT
>NA|TRBJ1-3|few|TRBV7-9
CASSFGGYENTIYF
TGTGCCAGCAGCTTCGGGGGTTATGAAAACACCATATATTTT
>TRBD2|TRBJ2-7|NA|TRBV5-1
CASSITYSGEAPYEQYF
TGCGCCAGCAGCATCACCTATAGCGGGGAAGCCCCCTACGAGCAGTACTTC
>NA|TRBJ2-7|NA|TRBV5-1
CASSSAPPAYEQYF
TGCGCCAGCAGTTCCGCGCCACCGGCCTACGAGCAGTACTTC
>TRBD2|TRBJ2-5|few|TRBV7-2
CASSTRGGGQTQYF
TGTGCCAGCAGCACCCGCGGGGGGGGGCAGACCCAGTACTTC
>TRBD2|TRBJ2-7|few|TRBV20-1
CSARLAGGDYEQYF
TGCAGTGCTCGACTAGCGGGGGGGGACTACGAGCAGTACTTC
>NA|TRBJ1-4|few|TRBV18
CASSPRQIPEKLFF
TGTGCCAGCTCACCAAGACAGATACCAGAAAAACTGTTTTTT
>TRBD1|TRBJ2-1|NA|TRBV19
CASRSGQGLGNEQFF
TGTGCCTCCCGAAGCGGACAGGGCCTAGGCAATGAGCAGTTCTTC
>TRBD1|TRBJ2-3|NA|TRBV7-2
CASSPSPDRVTQYF
TGTGCCAGCAGCCCTAGCCCGGACAGGGTTACGCAGTATTTT
>TRBD2|TRBJ2-3|NA|TRBV5-4
CASSSLAGAGTDTQYF
TGTGCCAGCAGCTCCTTAGCGGGGGCGGGCACAGATACGCAGTATTTT
>TRBD1|TRBJ1-1|NA|TRBV27
CASSGDRRYTEAFF
TGTGCCAGCAGTGGGGACAGGAGATACACTGAAGCTTTCTTT
>NA|TRBJ2-7|many|TRBV4-1
CASSQEPARSEQYF
TGCGCCAGCAGCCAAGAACCGGCGAGGAGCGAGCAGTACTTC
>NA|TRBJ1-6|NA|TRBV5-4
CASRDSNSPLHF
TGTGCCAGCAGGGACAGTAATTCACCCCTCCACTTT
>NA|TRBJ2-1|NA|TRBV6-2/TRBV6-3
CASSYLLGEDNEQFF
TGTGCCAGCAGTTACCTCCTGGGGGAGGACAATGAGCAGTTCTTC
>TRBD2|TRBJ2-3|many|TRBV4-1
CASNSGGGPDTQYF
TGCGCCAGCAATAGCGGGGGGGGCCCAGATACGCAGTATTTT
>TRBD1|TRBJ2-3|many|TRBV6-5
CASSWDRGTDTQYF
TGTGCCAGCAGTTGGGACAGGGGCACAGATACGCAGTATTTT
>TRBD1|TRBJ1-6|NA|TRBV20-1
CSARTGRDSYNSPLHF
TGCAGTGCTAGGACAGGGAGAGACTCCTATAATTCACCCCTCCACTTT
>NA|TRBJ1-4|NA|TRBV7-8
CASSLERAGTNEKLFF
TGTGCCAGCAGCTTAGAGCGGGCCGGAACTAATGAAAAACTGTTTTTT
>TRBD2|TRBJ2-3|few|TRBV10-3
CAISDPGGKTDTQYF
TGTGCCATCAGTGACCCCGGGGGGAAGACAGATACGCAGTATTTT
>TRBD1|TRBJ2-1|once|TRBV2
CASPKPGQGIPNEQFF
TGTGCCAGCCCCAAGCCGGGACAGGGCATCCCCAATGAGCAGTTCTTC